The present entry profiles one T cell receptor beta chain with its context. This specimen belongs to a study of CD8 T cells in Susac syndrome. cDNA came from around 0.54 to 1 ug RNA primed by random hexamers. TCR beta CDR3 was amplified by immunoSEQ multiplex PCR. This amplification extended across 54 Vbeta and 13 Jbeta segments. Each CDR3 protein is one row after TCRdb ran MiXCR on the immunoSEQ multiplex PCR reads. Found here are some 100,000 distinct CDR3 sequences, around 90% of them singletons; the top ten hold 0.11% to 0.15%. Controls were healthy donors chosen to match patients in age and sex. Through negative isolation, CD4+ and CD8+ T cells were obtained, while TEMRA cells were enriched using FACS. CDR3 length: 15 residues. V was clipped by 0 bases and J by 5 bases, with 13 bases between them. Germline-derived CDR1 and CDR2 are LNHNV and YYDKDF (reference sequence).

The rearrangement uses TRBV15 and TRBJ1-1, with D possibly TRBD1 on 5 matching bases. The clonotype was recovered from a human donor in good health. Sequencing was performed on CD4+ T cells from PBMCs. The CDR3 region is CATSRDRGGLTEAFF. The CDR3 nucleotides read TGTGCCACCAGCAGAGATCGTGGGGGATTGACTGAAGCTTTCTTT.